This T cell receptor (beta chain) was sequenced in a study of cytomegalovirus exposure and HLA in healthy donors. Study background: An early data release held approximately 80 million unique TCRs from HLA-typed donors. The study's findings and limits: TCR association rates varied by HLA locus in a later analysis, with DRB1 highest and HLA-C lowest.

Primers: 60 Vbeta forward and 13 Jbeta reverse. Data came from immunoSEQ multiplex PCR; TCRdb stores just in-frame clones and leaves some out. The sample contains 95,000 to 100,000 clones, under 85% of which appear only once. The CDR3 length is 16 residues. From germline, CDR1 is SNHLY and CDR2 FYNNEI. Losses at the gene ends were 7 bases for V and 1 base for J; bases not matched to a gene: 5. A word on this clone: Its antigen is undetermined.

The sequenced sample was PBMCs. J is TRBJ2-5 and V is TRBV2; 14 positions match TRBD2. The TCR originated in a man between 35 and 55 years old in good health and CMV-seronegative. The CDR3 loop is CASNGLAGGAQETQYF. The CDR3 nucleotides read TGTGCCAGCAACGGACTAGCGGGGGGAGCCCAAGAGACCCAGTACTTC.